This T cell receptor beta chain was documented in a study of vaccination and CD4 T cells after COVID-19. Stated treatment: approximately 9-day PBMC culture with coronavirus spike peptide pools or control peptides (ViraFEST assay). Germline CDR1 MGHDK, CDR2 SYGVNS. V lost 2 bases and J 4 bases, leaving 11 bases between the germline ends. This CDR3 comprises 14 residues. Oncomine TCR Beta short-read sequencing was applied to DNA from cultured CD4+ T cells. Using its own MiXCR run on the PCR reads, TCRdb lists one record per CDR3 protein. The data hold under 20,000 distinct CDR3 sequences, with roughly 50% observed a single time. This clonotype occurred a few times. Its specificity is not known.

This sequence joins TRBV25-1 and TRBJ1-2; D is undetermined. The sequenced sample consisted of CD4+ T cells from blood, cultured in vitro. The TCR was taken from a human donor who had recovered from COVID-19. The CDR3 nucleotides are TGTGCCAGCAGTGAAGGGGTGGCGGTCTATGGCTACACCTTC. Amino acid sequence: CASSEGVAVYGYTF.